This T cell receptor beta chain was found in a study of prognosis after radiotherapy for stage I lung cancer listed by TCRdb under 2021. With respect to the entire study: Between early 2018 and early 2019, 15 to 20 stage I NSCLC patients were enrolled in Nanjing, China. In every patient, SBRT was given without any concurrent therapy. Ages in the cohort of roughly 13 men and over 5 women ranged from roughly 50 to 90 years, with a median of 74. SBRT was given in 3 to 5 fractions with a biologically effective dose of at least 100 Gy, using image-guided IMRT or VMAT. Peripheral blood TCR beta repertoires were profiled in stage I NSCLC patients before and after stereotactic body radiotherapy, and the study then linked these repertoires to distant failure. The study took one blood sample before SBRT and one after SBRT from each of 20 or so patients and sequenced all 40 or so samples. Newly diagnosed primary stage I lung tumors were present in fourteen patients, and oligometastatic NSCLC after surgical resection of the primary tumor was present in roughly 5 patients. All patients were regarded as medically inoperable, because of comorbidities in about a dozen patients and refusal of surgery in several patients. Distant metastases were developed by four of the 19 patients after SBRT, at a median of about seven months, whereas no significant progression was observed in the other 15 patients. Roughly 12 patients had adenocarcinoma and over five had squamous cell carcinoma as the tumor histology.

Note on this clonotype: This receptor's antigen is unknown. Qualities for individual bases were not recorded, and no much larger clone is one base off.

Two rounds of multiplex PCR were performed to amplify the TCR beta CDR3 region from genomic DNA. The first PCR round used primers specific to each TRBV and TRBJ gene, and the primer sequences were filed in Chinese patent CN105087789A. Universal primers were used in the second PCR round. The Roche High Pure PCR Template Preparation Kit was used to extract genomic DNA from frozen PBMCs. An Illumina HiSeq 3000 was used to sequence the libraries paired-end with 151 bp reads. The paper's data handling went like this. CutAdapt was used to remove raw reads lacking the multiplex PCR primer sequences. Using PEAR, the high-quality paired reads were merged into contigs. MiXCR assigned TRB V, D and J gene segments to each contig by aligning to reference sequences. CDR3 sequences were clustered by base quality and sequence similarity to remove sequencing errors. Shannon entropy normalized by the natural log of productive TCR sequence number was used as the measure of diversity. Clonality was defined as one minus Shannon entropy divided by the natural log of the number of unique clonotypes. Using the Youden index from ROC curves, the researchers picked the repertoire-metric cut-offs for progression-free survival, and all analyses were carried out in R 3.5.3. Starting from the raw public reads, TCRdb applied fastp trimming at Q25, assembled clones with MiXCR and retained in-frame beta chains. Each CDR3 protein gets just one entry, which takes the most common genes and DNA from the rows behind it. Clone size and V and J calls follow TCRdb, not the original study. For this sample the table gives some 13,000 distinct CDR3 sequences, of which 45% to 50% were detected only once. About 27% of the sample is in the top ten clones.

Inclusive of the bounding cysteine and phenylalanine, the CDR3 is 17 residues long. Only the CDR3 portion is preserved as DNA: 51 bases, with reading frame beginning at the first base. The germline V gene (reference sequence) supplies CDR1 SGHKS and CDR2 YYEKEE. Trimming accounts for 1 base at V and 1 base at J, while the number of junction bases matched to no gene is 6. A history of other malignancies or of prior chemotherapy or radiotherapy was absent in all patients, and node-negative disease was shown on CT and PET/CT in all patients. At each of two time points, around 6 milliliters of peripheral venous blood were collected into EDTA tubes. PBMCs were isolated by Ficoll-Paque Plus density-gradient centrifugation. Immediately after collection, samples were stored at -80 degrees C until analysis. Findings and caveats that apply to the study as a whole: No adjustment for multiple comparisons was applied to any of the reported P values. Tumor specificity of expanded TCR clones was not determined. Differences by metastasis status were reportedly seen in TRBV and TRBJ usage frequencies, involving two V genes at baseline and, after SBRT, 9 or 10 V genes and two J genes. After SBRT, the count of unique TCR clones dropped from a median of roughly 9,700 beforehand to several thousand afterward (Wilcoxon paired P=0.011). The study was limited by its small cohort and short follow-up, and the findings require independent validation. Post-SBRT Shannon entropy and its change from baseline were lower in patients who developed distant metastases; baseline Shannon entropy was not associated with metastases.

The sequence derives from a donor over 45 with non-small cell lung cancer. The V and J genes are TRBV5-5 and TRBJ2-5; 11 bases in the junction line up with TRBD2. The specimen was PBMCs, collected before or after stereotactic body radiation therapy (not recorded which). The encoded CDR3 is CASSLSTSGTLQETQYF. The sequenced DNA: TGTGCCAGCAGCTTGTCGACTAGCGGGACCCTCCAAGAGACCCAGTACTTC.